Below, 20 T cell receptor beta chains from the same sample are listed, as sequenced in a study of blood T cell repertoires in COVID-19. Clones were sequenced by immunoSEQ multiplex PCR, and TCRdb holds only the in-frame ones, with some missing. The sample includes some 87,000 clones, around 90% of them seen just once. Sequencing was done on a sample of peripheral blood. The source is a woman between 65 and 79 years old with acute or convalescent COVID-19.

This clone has just a few counts. The V gene is TRBV18, the J gene TRBJ1-3; TRBD1 matches at 7 bases. The CDR3 runs 17 residues. Germline V gene lookup returns CDR1 KGHSH and CDR2 LQKENI. V was pared by 3 bases and J by 0 bases, with 8 bases of the junction left unmatched. The CDR3 sequence: CASSPIPTGNSGNTIYF. The CDR3 DNA follows: TGTGCCAGCTCACCTATTCCGACAGGGAACTCTGGAAACACCATATATTTT.

The chain's CDR3 is CASSLQTTGNEKLFF. CDR3 DNA sequence: TGTGCCAGTAGTCTCCAAACGACAGGGAATGAAAAACTGTTTTTT. V is TRBV19 and J is TRBJ1-4; 7 bases fit TRBD1. V shed 5 bases, J shed 5 bases, and the junction held 8 bases outside the gene matches. Germline CDR1 LNHDA, CDR2 SQIVND (reference sequence). This CDR3 spans 15 amino acids.

The CDR3 protein is CASRPGQTNNEKLFF. CDR3 bases: TGTGCCAGCAGGCCGGGACAGACAAATAATGAAAAACTGTTTTTT. The rearrangement links TRBV28 to TRBJ1-4, with 7 positions matching TRBD1. Germline lookup yields CDR1 MDHEN and CDR2 SYDVKM. V lost 6 bases to trimming and J lost 4 bases; unmatched junction nucleotides: 8. CDR3 size: 15 residues.

This chain links TRBV10-3 with TRBJ1-2; a possible D gene is TRBD1 (5 bases). CDR3 length equals 14 residues. Germline V lookup: CDR1 ENHRY, CDR2 SYGVKD. V shed 2 bases and J shed 8 bases, with 15 bases lying between them. CDR3 DNA: TGTGCCATCAGTGAGAATGACCAGGGAAAGGGCTACACCTTC. As protein: CAISENDQGKGYTF.

The genes are TRBV2 and TRBJ1-5; maybe TRBD1 (5 bases). The CDR3 runs to 14 residues. Germline-derived CDR1 and CDR2 are SNHLY and FYNNEI. The V end lost 7 bases, the J end lost 3 bases, and 13 bases lay between the germline ends. The CDR3 DNA sequence: TGTGCCAGCACTAGGGGCAGTAACAATCAGCCCCAGCATTTT. The encoded protein is CASTRGSNNQPQHF. Drawing the rest from reference TRBV2 and TRBJ1-5, the complete variable domain is EPEVTQTPSHQVTQMGQEVILRCVPISNHLYFYWYRQILGQKVEFLVSFYNNEISEKSEIFDDQFSVERPDGSNFTLKIRSTKLEDSAMYFCASTRGSNNQPQHFGDGTRLSIL.

This clone appeared once. The rearrangement uses TRBV7-9 and TRBJ2-1, with TRBD2 matching 8 bases. The CDR3 covers 17 residues. The V gene end was trimmed by 1 base and the J gene end by 8 bases; junction bases not matched to a gene: 13. Germline values: CDR1 SEHNR, CDR2 FQNEAQ (reference sequence). This CDR3 is CASSLGAGTRRLDEQFF. For the CDR3, the DNA is TGTGCCAGCAGCTTAGGCGCGGGGACTAGAAGACTAGATGAGCAGTTCTTC.

The V gene is TRBV5-1, the J gene TRBJ1-3, with D possibly TRBD1 on 6 matching bases. Trimming left V 3 bases short and J 0 bases short, with 10 bases between. The CDR3 runs 15 residues. Per germline, CDR1 SGHRS and CDR2 YFSETQ. CDR3 sequence: CASSWDTSSGNTIYF. DNA of the CDR3: TGCGCCAGCAGCTGGGACACCTCCTCTGGAAACACCATATATTTT.

The chain joins TRBV6-5 to TRBJ2-1, with 7 nucleotides matching TRBD1. CDR1 MNHEY and CDR2 SVGAGI come from the germline V gene. This CDR3 has 12 amino acids. V lost 6 bases to trimming and J lost 8 bases; unmatched junction nucleotides: 4. The chain's CDR3 is CASRGQIYEQFF. The CDR3 coding sequence is TGTGCCAGCAGGGGACAGATCTATGAGCAGTTCTTC.

The V and J genes are TRBV7-2 and TRBJ1-2, with unresolved D. CDR1 and CDR2 (germline): SGHTA, FQGNSA. Between the trimmed V and J ends, which lost 1 base and 5 bases, there was a span of 14 bases. There are 15 residues in the CDR3. The CDR3 DNA follows: TGTGCCAGCAGCTTAGACTGGGGAGGGTATTATGGCTACACCTTC. Translated: CASSLDWGGYYGYTF.

The rearrangement uses TRBV6-1 and TRBJ2-3, with TRBD2 identical over 7 bases. The CDR3 loop spans 18 amino acids. Trimming removed 3 bases from V and 0 bases from J; junction bases left unmatched: 12. Germline values: CDR1 MNHNS, CDR2 SASEGT. CDR3 sequence reads: CASSEAFSGFISTDTQYF. The CDR3 nucleotides read TGTGCCAGCAGTGAGGCGTTTAGCGGGTTTATTAGCACAGATACGCAGTATTTT.

This clone was detected only a few times. The CDR3 sequence is CASTLVGLTYGYTF. CDR3 in DNA: TGTGCCAGCACCTTGGTGGGGCTTACCTATGGCTACACCTTC. J is TRBJ1-2 and V is TRBV28, with a weak D call TRBD1 (5 bases). Germline lookup yields CDR1 MDHEN and CDR2 SYDVKM. Trimming pared 7 bases from V and 4 bases from J, leaving 16 bases between. CDR3 length equals 14 residues.

The chain links TRBV5-1 to TRBJ2-5; TRBD2 is a possible D gene (6 bases). The V gene lost 6 bases and the J gene lost 4 bases, with 19 bases spanning the gap. CDR3 size: 15 residues. From germline, CDR1 is SGHRS and CDR2 YFSETQ. The CDR3 loop is CASTVLSGYGETQYF. The CDR3 DNA follows: TGCGCCAGCACCGTGTTAAGCGGGTATGGAGAGACCCAGTACTTC.

The V and J genes are TRBV7-2 and TRBJ2-3, with 8 bases that match TRBD2. V lost 1 base, J lost 3 bases, and 9 bases stayed unmatched. This CDR3 spans 17 amino acids. Germline CDR1 SGHTA, CDR2 FQGNSA. The CDR3 reads CASSLEGAGVRTDTQYF. DNA for the CDR3: TGTGCCAGCAGCTTAGAAGGAGCGGGAGTAAGGACAGATACGCAGTATTTT.

V usage is TRBV3-1 (or the pseudogene TRBV3-2) and J usage is TRBJ1-2; D is possibly TRBD1 (5 bases). Trimming took off 6 bases at V and 6 bases at J, with 14 bases between the two ends. This CDR3 contains 13 residues. Germline CDR1 and CDR2: LGHDT and YNNKEL (reference sequence). The CDR3 here is CASRPRVSNGYTF. The CDR3 region has the DNA TGTGCCAGCAGGCCCAGGGTCTCCAATGGCTACACCTTC.

This chain links TRBV11-2 with TRBJ2-1, with 7 nucleotides matching TRBD2. Germline V gene data show CDR1 as SGHAT and CDR2 as FQNNGV. This CDR3 has 15 amino acids. Losses at the gene ends were 5 bases for V and 4 bases for J; bases not matched to a gene: 8. CDR3 residues: CASSPRTAGYNEQFF. In DNA form, the CDR3 reads TGTGCCAGCAGCCCTCGTACAGCGGGGTACAATGAGCAGTTCTTC.

J is TRBJ1-4 and V is TRBV19; 8 nucleotides agree with TRBD1. The germline gives CDR1 LNHDA, CDR2 SQIVND (reference sequence). This CDR3 has 16 residues. The junction had 5 bases not matched to a gene; V was cut back by 5 bases and J by 0 bases. CDR3 nucleotides: TGTGCCAGTAGTGGGGACAGGACAACAACTAATGAAAAACTGTTTTTT. This translates into CASSGDRTTTNEKLFF.

The rearrangement joins TRBV2 to TRBJ2-2; 11 nucleotides match TRBD1. Trimming cost V 5 bases and J 5 bases; bases outside gene matches: 22. Germline values: CDR1 SNHLY, CDR2 FYNNEI. The CDR3 loop spans 21 amino acids. The CDR3: CASSRRRTGGAVREGTGELFF. CDR3 coding DNA: TGTGCCAGCAGTCGGCGGCGGACAGGGGGCGCGGTGCGGGAGGGGACCGGGGAGCTGTTTTTT.

This chain uses TRBV2 with TRBJ2-7; 12 bases match TRBD2. Germline values: CDR1 SNHLY, CDR2 FYNNEI. With V trimmed by 7 bases and J by 4 bases, 11 bases remained unmatched. This CDR3 contains 16 residues. The chain's CDR3 is CASTIDPTSGRYEQYF. In nucleotides, the CDR3 is TGTGCCAGCACCATAGACCCGACTAGCGGGAGATACGAGCAGTACTTC.

The V and J genes are TRBV29-1 and TRBJ1-2, with 9 bases that match TRBD1. The CDR3 is made up of 14 amino acids. J gave up 0 bases and V 3 bases, and 2 bases lay outside the gene matches. Germline CDR1 is SQVTM and CDR2 is ANQGSEA. The CDR3 coding sequence is TGCAGCGTTGAGGGACAGGGCGCTAACTATGGCTACACCTTC. Protein: CSVEGQGANYGYTF.

This clone appeared a few times. The CDR3 loop reads CASSPPNGDYEQYF. The DNA for the CDR3 is TGTGCCAGCAGCCCCCCTAACGGAGACTACGAGCAGTACTTC. This chain joins TRBV11-3 and TRBJ2-7; no firm D call. CDR1 is SGHNT, CDR2 YENEEA, per germline. The CDR3 is 14 amino acids. Trimming cost V 5 bases and J 3 bases, with 14 bases left between them.